One and the same sample provided the 19 T cell receptor beta chains below, sequenced in a study of cytomegalovirus exposure and HLA in healthy donors. The assay was immunoSEQ multiplex PCR, and TCRdb's table has in-frame clones only and misses some. The sample holds 76,000 or so clones, around 94% seen once. The sequenced sample was PBMCs. The source of these receptors is a woman aged 18-30 years in good health and CMV-seronegative.

The V call is TRBV20-1, the J call TRBJ2-3, with TRBD2 identical over 8 bases. This CDR3 comprises 11 residues. The V gene end was trimmed by 4 bases and the J gene end by 12 bases; junction bases not matched to a gene: 6. Germline V lookup: CDR1 DFQATT, CDR2 SNEGSKA (reference sequence). The CDR3: CSATQAGAQYF. For the CDR3, the DNA is TGCAGTGCTACCCAAGCGGGAGCCCAGTATTTT.

The V call is TRBV28, the J call TRBJ2-3; 11 bases map to TRBD2. CDR1 is MDHEN, CDR2 SYDVKM, per germline. The CDR3 loop spans 14 amino acids. V was clipped by 6 bases and J by 4 bases; unmatched bases: 3. CDR3 residues: CASRLAGEADTQYF. CDR3 nucleotides: TGTGCCAGCAGACTAGCGGGAGAGGCAGATACGCAGTATTTT.

The chain employs TRBV4-1 and TRBJ2-5, with 9 bases that match TRBD1. V lost 0 bases to trimming and J lost 9 bases; unmatched junction nucleotides: 8. The CDR3 is 15 residues long. CDR1 MGHRA and CDR2 YSYEKL come from the germline V gene. The CDR3 region is CASSQDPGQGLAQYF. CDR3 nucleotide sequence: TGCGCCAGCAGCCAAGACCCGGGACAGGGTTTGGCCCAGTACTTC.

This sequence joins TRBV4-2 and TRBJ2-1; TRBD2 matches at 12 bases. The length of the CDR3 is 18 residues. After removal of 4 bases from V and 0 bases from J, the junction contained 7 bases not matched to a gene. From germline, CDR1 is LGHNA and CDR2 YNFKEQ. The CDR3 region has the DNA TGTGCCAGCAGCCGTCCTAGCGGGAGGGGAGGCTCCTACAATGAGCAGTTCTTC. This translates into CASSRPSGRGGSYNEQFF.

The V and J genes are TRBV5-1 and TRBJ2-1; D is undetermined. V dropped 0 bases and J dropped 5 bases, with 12 bases sitting between them. The CDR3 is 15 amino acids. CDR1 and CDR2 (germline): SGHRS, YFSETQ. The CDR3 loop reads CASSLVARANNEQFF. The CDR3 DNA is TGCGCCAGCAGCTTGGTGGCGAGAGCGAACAATGAGCAGTTCTTC.

The V call is TRBV7-3, the J call TRBJ2-2; D gene ambiguous. Trimming took off 4 bases at V and 0 bases at J, with 3 bases between the two ends. The CDR3 runs to 13 residues. Germline V CDR1 and CDR2: SGHTA, FQGTGA. The CDR3 region has the DNA TGTGCCAGCAGCTCAGCGAACACCGGGGAGCTGTTTTTT. The encoded protein is CASSSANTGELFF.

The V call is TRBV10-2, the J call TRBJ2-2, with 7 bases matching TRBD1. The CDR3 has 14 amino acids. Germline CDR1 is WSHSY and CDR2 is SAAADI. J was trimmed by 3 bases and V by 2 bases; bases with no gene match: 0. CDR3 coding DNA: TGCGCCAGCAGTGAGACAGGGGACACCGGGGAGCTGTTTTTT. As protein: CASSETGDTGELFF.

The genes are TRBV11-2 and TRBJ2-5; 7 bases agree with TRBD2. The DNA end is more similar to TRBJ2-7, so the J call may be wrong. Germline loops: CDR1 SGHAT, CDR2 FQNNGV. This CDR3 spans 15 amino acids. DNA for the CDR3: TGTGCCAGCAGCTTATATTGGGGAGGGGAAGCCGAGCAGTACTTC. It is translated as CASSLYWGGEAEQYF.

In this sample, this clone turned up once. J is TRBJ2-2 and V is TRBV4-1, with TRBD2 matching over 11 bases. Germline V gene lookup returns CDR1 MGHRA and CDR2 YSYEKL. The CDR3 runs to 14 residues. J was trimmed by 6 bases and V by 6 bases; bases with no gene match: 3. As DNA, the CDR3 is TGCGCCAGCAGGGGACTAGCGGCTCCCGGGGAGCTGTTTTTT. Translation: CASRGLAAPGELFF.

The genes are TRBV6-1 and TRBJ2-2; 12 nucleotides agree with TRBD2. Trimming removed 2 bases from V and 4 bases from J; junction bases left unmatched: 5. Germline V gene lookup returns CDR1 MNHNS and CDR2 SASEGT. The CDR3 runs to 17 residues. Written as DNA, the CDR3 is TGTGCCAGCAGTGAACTAGCGGGGGGGCCGGGCACCGGGGAGCTGTTTTTT. As protein: CASSELAGGPGTGELFF.

This clone was detected only once. This sequence joins TRBV19 and TRBJ2-1; D remains ambiguous. V lost 4 bases, J lost 8 bases, and 15 bases lay in between. The CDR3 runs 14 residues. The germline CDR1 and CDR2 sequences are LNHDA and SQIVND (reference sequence). The CDR3 DNA reads TGTGCCAGTAGTAAAAGAGACTCTCTTGATGAGCAGTTCTTC. Amino acid sequence: CASSKRDSLDEQFF.

This clone occurred once. The chain has TRBV9 and TRBJ2-3, with 7 bases aligning to TRBD2. V was clipped by 4 bases and J by 5 bases; unmatched bases: 7. Per the germline V gene, CDR1 is SGDLS and CDR2 is YYNGEE. The CDR3 runs 14 residues. CDR3 amino acids: CASSPLGGRDTQYF. CDR3 coding DNA: TGTGCCAGCAGCCCTTTAGGCGGGAGAGATACGCAGTATTTT.

This chain links TRBV27 with TRBJ2-3; 10 nucleotides match TRBD2. CDR1 MNHEY and CDR2 SMNVEV come from the germline V gene (reference sequence). V shed 1 base, J shed 4 bases, and the junction held 17 bases outside the gene matches. The CDR3 covers 20 residues. The CDR3 protein is CASSLFSPRASGSRADTQYF. The CDR3 DNA reads TGTGCCAGCAGTTTATTCAGTCCTCGGGCTAGCGGGAGTCGCGCAGATACGCAGTATTTT.

The V call is TRBV5-1, the J call TRBJ2-7; possible D gene TRBD1, 6 bases. The germline gives CDR1 SGHRS, CDR2 YFSETQ. The CDR3 covers 14 residues. V was clipped by 0 bases and J by 0 bases, with 7 bases between them. CDR3 DNA sequence: TGCGCCAGCAGCTTGGACAGGGTCTCCTACGAGCAGTACTTC. It yields the protein CASSLDRVSYEQYF.

The chain employs TRBV6-5 and TRBJ1-1; 7 bases align to TRBD1. The germline V gene encodes CDR1 MNHEY and CDR2 SVGAGI. The CDR3 spans 15 residues. V gave up 6 bases and J gave up 6 bases; unmatched junction bases: 13. CDR3 loop: CASRAPGQATAEAFF. Written as DNA, the CDR3 is TGTGCCAGCAGGGCCCCCGGACAGGCCACGGCTGAAGCTTTCTTT.

The CDR3 DNA reads as TGTGCCAGCAGTTACTCGGCAGGGGCTAAGAACACTGAAGCTTTCTTT. Translation: CASSYSAGAKNTEAFF. The rearrangement links TRBV6-6 to TRBJ1-1, with TRBD1 as a possible D gene (6 bases). Trimming left V 0 bases short and J 1 base short, with 12 bases between. The CDR3 totals 16 residues. CDR1 is MNHNY and CDR2 is SVGAGI in the germline V gene (reference sequence).

The gene calls are TRBV4-1 and TRBJ2-3, with D possibly matching TRBD1 (5 bases). This CDR3 comprises 14 residues. Germline V gene data show CDR1 as MGHRA and CDR2 as YSYEKL. The V end lost 0 bases, the J end lost 1 base, and 5 bases lay between the germline ends. CDR3 loop: CASSQEGGTDTQYF. CDR3 coding DNA: TGCGCCAGCAGCCAAGAAGGGGGCACAGATACGCAGTATTTT.

The rearrangement links TRBV11-3 to TRBJ2-1, with 8 nucleotides matching TRBD2. This CDR3 comprises 15 residues. CDR1 is SGHNT and CDR2 is YENEEA in the germline V gene. V was pared by 4 bases and J by 4 bases, with 6 bases of the junction left unmatched. The CDR3 DNA is TGTGCCAGCAGCTCTGCACTAGCGGATTACAATGAGCAGTTCTTC. This encodes CASSSALADYNEQFF.

The chain uses TRBV30 and TRBJ2-3, with D unclear. This CDR3 has 14 residues. The germline gives CDR1 GTSNPN, CDR2 SVGIG (reference sequence). V lost 4 bases to trimming and J lost 0 bases, with 11 bases between them. CDR3 nucleotide sequence: TGTGCCTGGAATAGATTCCGGAGCACAGATACGCAGTATTTT. Translating it yields CAWNRFRSTDTQYF.